These T cell receptor beta chains were read from a single sample in a study of T cells after yellow fever vaccination. Each CDR3 protein is one row after TCRdb ran MiXCR on the 5' RACE reads. The table lists just under 600,000 distinct CDR3 sequences, around an eighth of them singletons, with around 15% in the top ten. The sample was PBMCs, taken on the day of the yellow fever booster vaccination. These receptor sequences come from a man aged 25-45 years who received the YFV17D yellow fever vaccine. Both conserved end residues are part of each CDR3. Each record gives: J gene, clone size, D gene, V gene, CDR3 protein, CDR3 DNA. A D gene is named only where the DNA matches it firmly. Size is stated for part of the rows, as once, few or many counts, or as a class when the clone is expanded.

TRBJ2-3 many TRBD2 TRBV5-1 CASSVSGRATDTQYF TGCGCCAGCAGCGTAAGCGGGAGAGCCACAGATACGCAGTATTTT
TRBJ2-1 few TRBD2 TRBV18 CASSLSGIVSYNEQFF TGTGCCAGCTCACTGAGCGGGATTGTTTCCTACAATGAGCAGTTCTTC
TRBJ2-7 . TRBD2 TRBV6-1 CASRVVAGGQYEQYF TGTGCCAGCAGAGTGGTAGCGGGAGGACAATACGAGCAGTACTTC
TRBJ1-4 few . TRBV6-1 CASTGISPTNEKLFF TGTGCCAGCACGGGGATTTCGCCAACTAATGAAAAACTGTTTTTT
TRBJ2-7 few . TRBV10-1 CASSESIVSEQYF TGCGCCAGCAGTGAGTCGATCGTTTCCGAGCAGTACTTC
TRBJ2-1 few . TRBV20-1 CSARDRESNNEQFF TGCAGTGCTAGAGACAGGGAGAGCAACAATGAGCAGTTCTTC
TRBJ2-7 . TRBD2 TRBV28 CASSPGGGRLLEQYF TGTGCCAGCAGTCCAGGCGGGGGGCGTTTACTCGAGCAGTACTTC
TRBJ2-5 . TRBD2 TRBV20-1 CSAPPLAGQETQYF TGCAGTGCCCCTCCACTAGCGGGACAAGAGACCCAGTACTTC
TRBJ2-3 . . TRBV9 CASSLRIGSGADTQYF TGTGCCAGCAGCCTGAGAATTGGGTCAGGGGCAGATACGCAGTATTTT
TRBJ2-7 . TRBD2 TRBV7-2 CASSLMAGVGEQYF TGTGCCAGCAGCTTAATGGCGGGAGTGGGTGAGCAGTACTTC
TRBJ1-1 . . TRBV29-1 CSVVYSRDTEAFF TGCAGCGTTGTTTACTCGCGCGACACTGAAGCTTTCTTT
TRBJ2-3 . . TRBV15 CATAPLRGQTLYF TGTGCCACCGCCCCCCTAAGGGGACAAACGTTGTATTTT
TRBJ2-1 many TRBD2 TRBV4-3 CASSQAFYGLADPNEQFF TGCGCCAGCAGCCAAGCCTTTTATGGACTAGCGGACCCCAATGAGCAGTTCTTC
TRBJ2-3 . . TRBV7-9 CASSFWATEGDTQYF TGTGCCAGCAGCTTCTGGGCCACGGAGGGAGATACGCAGTATTTT
TRBJ2-1 few TRBD2 TRBV14 CASSDDWREFNEQFF TGTGCCAGCAGCGACGACTGGCGGGAGTTCAATGAGCAGTTCTTC
TRBJ2-1 . . TRBV7-2 CASSLVGTKSSYNEQFF TGTGCCAGCAGCTTAGTAGGGACAAAGAGCTCCTACAATGAGCAGTTCTTC
TRBJ1-5 many . TRBV3-1 CASSQGINQPQHF TGTGCCAGCAGCCAGGGGATCAATCAGCCCCAGCATTTT
TRBJ2-1 few TRBD2 TRBV4-3 CASSQGEGLAGIIVPGEQFF TGCGCCAGCAGCCAGGGAGAGGGACTAGCGGGAATAATTGTACCTGGAGAGCAGTTCTTC
TRBJ1-1 . TRBD1 TRBV3-1 CASRDRVWTEAFF TGTGCCAGCAGGGACAGGGTGTGGACTGAAGCTTTCTTT
TRBJ2-7 . . TRBV10-3 CAIAEAVGIRGPHEQYF TGTGCCATCGCAGAGGCAGTAGGAATCAGAGGTCCCCACGAGCAGTACTTC
TRBJ2-1 few TRBD2 TRBV20-1 CSAEGAGGPQEQFF TGCAGTGCTGAGGGGGCGGGAGGGCCGCAGGAGCAGTTCTTC
TRBJ2-2 . TRBD2 TRBV7-7 CASSWTSGSGELFF TGTGCTAGCAGCTGGACTAGCGGGTCCGGGGAGCTGTTTTTT
TRBJ2-7 few . TRBV6-5 CASSSPGDYEQYF TGTGCCAGCAGTTCCCCGGGAGACTACGAGCAGTACTTC
TRBJ1-1 . . TRBV5-1 CASSLGQGRGTEAFF TGCGCCAGCAGCTTGGGGCAGGGAAGGGGTACTGAAGCTTTCTTT
TRBJ2-5 . . TRBV6-5 CASSSSSGSGETQYF TGTGCCAGCAGTTCCAGTAGCGGATCGGGGGAGACCCAGTACTTC
TRBJ2-1 few TRBD1 TRBV7-2 CASSSYRGPGYEQFF TGTGCCAGCAGCTCCTACAGGGGGCCAGGGTATGAGCAGTTCTTC
TRBJ1-2 many . TRBV5-6 CASSPGGLYGYTF TGTGCCAGCAGCCCCGGTGGGCTGTATGGCTACACCTTC
TRBJ2-5 many . TRBV28 CASSPTGNGETQYF TGTGCCAGCAGCCCCACAGGGAACGGGGAGACCCAGTACTTC
TRBJ2-6 . . TRBV12-3/TRBV12-4 CASSLFGGANVLTF TGTGCCAGCAGTTTATTCGGTGGGGCCAACGTCCTGACTTTC
TRBJ2-3 . . TRBV20-1 CSASRGPSTDTQYF TGCAGTGCTAGCCGGGGGCCTAGCACAGATACGCAGTATTTT
TRBJ2-5 few . TRBV18 CASSPDQQETQYF TGTGCCAGCTCACCTGACCAACAGGAGACCCAGTACTTC